Below are 21 T cell receptor beta chains sequenced from a single sample in a study of blood T cell repertoires in COVID-19. Clones were read by immunoSEQ multiplex PCR, and TCRdb kept only the in-frame ones, dropping some. The table records some 190,000 clones, about 88% of them present only once. Sequenced material: peripheral blood. The origin of the receptors is a woman in her 40s who had recovered from COVID-19.

V is TRBV6-5 and J is TRBJ1-6, with TRBD1 as a possible D gene (6 bases). Germline CDR1 MNHEY, CDR2 SVGAGI. This CDR3 has 14 amino acids. Deletions cut 6 bases from V and 7 bases from J, with 13 bases between. The CDR3 loop reads CASRPGQRNSPLHF. The CDR3 DNA sequence: TGTGCCAGCAGACCCGGACAGCGGAATTCACCCCTCCACTTT.

The rearrangement links TRBV7-6 to TRBJ2-1; 13 nucleotides agree with TRBD2. Trimming removed 2 bases from V and 2 bases from J; junction bases left unmatched: 3. The CDR3 is 17 amino acids. Germline values: CDR1 SGHVS, CDR2 FNYEAQ. CDR3 nucleotides: TGTGCCAGCAGCTTACGACTAGCGGGAGGCCCCTACAATGAGCAGTTCTTC. Protein sequence: CASSLRLAGGPYNEQFF.

The J gene is TRBJ2-3, the V gene TRBV10-3, with TRBD2 matching over 7 bases. Germline lookup yields CDR1 ENHRY and CDR2 SYGVKD. This CDR3 is built from 16 residues. V was pared by 0 bases and J by 4 bases, with 7 bases of the junction left unmatched. The CDR3 reads CAISESTGGRADTQYF. For the CDR3, the DNA is TGTGCCATCAGTGAGTCGACGGGAGGAAGGGCAGATACGCAGTATTTT.

The chain couples TRBV20-1 to TRBJ1-2; D not certain. Germline loops: CDR1 DFQATT, CDR2 SNEGSKA (reference sequence). Trimming pared 5 bases from V and 5 bases from J, leaving 9 bases between. CDR3 length: 11 amino acids. The CDR3 DNA sequence: TGCAGTGCTCCCCAGGCTTATGGCTACACCTTC. Residues: CSAPQAYGYTF.

This chain connects TRBV9 to TRBJ1-4; no definite D call. Germline-derived CDR1 and CDR2 are SGDLS and YYNGEE. The CDR3 is 16 amino acids. Trimming took 5 bases from V and 0 from J, leaving 14 bases between them. The CDR3 DNA is TGTGCCAGCAGATCTAAGGGAGAGGCAACTAATGAAAAACTGTTTTTT. Its protein product is CASRSKGEATNEKLFF. The full variable domain, rest sourced from reference TRBV9 and TRBJ1-4, is DSGVTQTPKHLITATGQRVTLRCSPRSGDLSVYWYQQSLDQGLQFLIQYYNGEERAKGNILERFSAQQFPDLHSELNLSSLELGDSALYFCASRSKGEATNEKLFFGSGTQLSVL.

This clone came up once. The rearrangement uses TRBV27 and TRBJ2-3; tentatively, D is TRBD1 (6 bases). The CDR3 runs 12 residues. The V end lost 6 bases, the J end lost 11 bases, and 15 bases lay between the germline ends. Germline loops: CDR1 MNHEY, CDR2 SMNVEV (reference sequence). The CDR3 DNA follows: TGTGCCAGCAGGGCCACAGAGGGGGAGCAGTATTTT. The encoded protein is CASRATEGEQYF.

The chain uses TRBV7-2 and TRBJ2-1, with D maybe TRBD1 (6 bases). Germline V gene lookup returns CDR1 SGHTA and CDR2 FQGNSA. The V end lost 5 bases, the J end lost 9 bases, and 14 bases lay between the germline ends. The CDR3 consists of 13 residues. CDR3 region: CASSQVGQLEQFF. Written as DNA, the CDR3 is TGTGCCAGCAGCCAAGTCGGACAGCTTGAGCAGTTCTTC.

V is TRBV12-3 or TRBV12-4 and J is TRBJ2-7, with D hard to call. Trimming cost V 1 base and J 6 bases, with 7 bases left between them. The CDR3 totals 12 residues. CDR3 nucleotide sequence: TGTGCCAGCAGTTTAGGTCGAGGCGAGCAGTACTTC. Protein sequence: CASSLGRGEQYF.

This clone was found once. The chain employs TRBV7-2 and TRBJ2-6, with 7 bases lining up with TRBD1. V was pared by 3 bases and J by 3 bases, with 5 bases of the junction left unmatched. Looked up from germline, CDR1 is SGHTA and CDR2 is FQGNSA. The CDR3 has 16 amino acids. This CDR3 is CASSLGSGGGANVLTF. The CDR3 bases are TGTGCCAGCAGCTTGGGATCAGGGGGTGGGGCCAACGTCCTGACTTTC.

This clone was detected once. V usage is TRBV5-1 and J usage is TRBJ1-3; 9 positions agree with TRBD1. The length of the CDR3 is 16 residues. Germline loops: CDR1 SGHRS, CDR2 YFSETQ. Unmatched junction bases numbered 7, after V lost 4 bases and J lost 2 bases. The DNA of the CDR3 is TGCGCCAGCAGCCTAACAGGGGGCCTCCCTGGAAACACCATATATTTT. Translated: CASSLTGGLPGNTIYF. The variable domain in full, completed from reference TRBV5-1 and TRBJ1-3, reads KAGVTQTPRYLIKTRGQQVTLSCSPISGHRSVSWYQQTPGQGLQFLFEYFSETQRNKGNFPGRFSGRQFSNSRSEMNVSTLELGDSALYLCASSLTGGLPGNTIYFGEGSWLTVV.

This sequence joins TRBV18 and TRBJ1-2, with 9 bases matching TRBD1. After removal of 8 bases from V and 3 bases from J, the junction contained 13 bases not matched to a gene. The CDR3 covers 16 residues. Germline assignment: CDR1 KGHSH and CDR2 LQKENI. CDR3 DNA sequence: TGTGCCAGCGTGGGACAGGGCGGATGGAATGACTATGGCTACACCTTC. Protein product: CASVGQGGWNDYGYTF.

V gene TRBV29-1 combines with J gene TRBJ2-3, with 8 positions matching TRBD2. Germline-derived CDR1 and CDR2 are SQVTM and ANQGSEA. Trimming cost V 5 bases and J 3 bases; bases outside gene matches: 7. The CDR3 is 14 amino acids. The CDR3 nucleotides are TGCAGCGTTCCCCCGGGCGGGAGGACAGATACGCAGTATTTT. Translated: CSVPPGGRTDTQYF.

The chain recombines TRBV7-6 with TRBJ2-3, with TRBD1 matching over 7 bases. The CDR3 is 15 residues long. V lost 4 bases, J lost 0 bases, and 4 bases stayed unmatched. CDR1 and CDR2 from the germline V gene are SGHVS and FNYEAQ. The CDR3 nucleotides are TGTGCCAGCAGCTCTACGGGACAGAGCACAGATACGCAGTATTTT. Translation: CASSSTGQSTDTQYF.

This chain links TRBV18 with TRBJ2-7; 8 bases agree with TRBD2. The length of the CDR3 is 17 residues. The V gene's germline CDR1 is KGHSH and CDR2 LQKENI. Trimming took 2 bases from V and 7 from J; bases not matched to a gene: 16. The CDR3 DNA reads TGTGCCAGCTCACCATCAGCTTCGCCGGGAGGGCCGGGGGAGCAGTACTTC. It codes for CASSPSASPGGPGEQYF.

The chain uses TRBV7-9 and TRBJ2-7; 14 bases are a match to TRBD2. Trimming cost V 1 base and J 9 bases; bases outside gene matches: 11. Germline V lookup: CDR1 SEHNR, CDR2 FQNEAQ (reference sequence). CDR3 length: 17 amino acids. The CDR3 nucleotides are TGTGCCAGCAGCTTAGACGATCCGGGACTAGCGGGAGACCGGCAGTACTTC. This encodes CASSLDDPGLAGDRQYF.

V is TRBV27 and J is TRBJ2-5, with D possibly matching TRBD1 (6 bases). The V end lost 5 bases, the J end lost 2 bases, and 12 bases lay between the germline ends. This CDR3 contains 14 residues. CDR1 and CDR2 (germline): MNHEY, SMNVEV (reference sequence). This chain's CDR3 is CASSRYGQQETQYF. In DNA, the CDR3 is TGTGCCAGCAGTCGATATGGACAGCAAGAGACCCAGTACTTC.

The V gene is TRBV2, the J gene TRBJ1-1; D may be TRBD1 (5 bases). CDR1 and CDR2 from the germline V gene are SNHLY and FYNNEI. Trimming left V 4 bases short and J 7 bases short, with 10 bases between. The CDR3 contains 12 residues. The CDR3 here is CASSGDSHEAFF. The CDR3 nucleotides read TGTGCCAGCAGTGGAGACAGTCATGAAGCTTTCTTT.

This clone has a single count. DNA for the CDR3: TGCGCCAGCAGCTCGAACCCGGGACTAGCGGGGAATAAGGACTCCTACGAGCAGTACTTC. Its translation: CASSSNPGLAGNKDSYEQYF. The V gene is TRBV5-1, the J gene TRBJ2-7; TRBD2 matches at 13 bases. CDR1 and CDR2 (germline): SGHRS, YFSETQ. V lost 3 bases, J lost 0 bases, and 15 bases stayed unmatched. The CDR3 length is 20 residues.

The chain carries TRBV5-1 and TRBJ2-7; TRBD2 agrees at 13 bases. CDR1 and CDR2 (germline): SGHRS, YFSETQ. This CDR3 is 15 amino acids long. V lost 4 bases and J lost 5; bases outside the gene matches: 6. The CDR3 sequence: CASSMRTSGSDEQYF. As DNA, the CDR3 is TGCGCCAGCAGCATGAGGACTAGCGGGAGTGACGAGCAGTACTTC.

The J gene is TRBJ2-1, the V gene TRBV2; perhaps TRBD2 as D (6 bases). The CDR3 has 15 residues. Looked up from germline, CDR1 is SNHLY and CDR2 is FYNNEI. V lost 4 bases and J 3 bases, leaving 13 bases between the germline ends. The CDR3 loop is CASSVGGEGYNEQFF. The CDR3 DNA follows: TGTGCCAGCAGTGTCGGGGGAGAGGGCTACAATGAGCAGTTCTTC.

J is TRBJ2-1 and V is TRBV11-3; no reliable D call. CDR1 and CDR2 (germline): SGHNT, YENEEA. The CDR3 loop spans 13 amino acids. V lost 1 base to trimming and J lost 4 bases, with 5 bases between them. The CDR3 nucleotides are TGTGCCAGCAGCTTAGTTTCATACAATGAGCAGTTCTTC. It specifies CASSLVSYNEQFF.